What follows describes a single T cell receptor beta chain. What antigen it recognizes has not been identified. One base away there is no much larger clone; base qualities are not given. According to the germline V gene, CDR1 reads SGHNT and CDR2 reads YENEEA. The cysteine opens and the phenylalanine closes a CDR3 of 13 amino acids. Only the CDR3 portion is preserved as DNA: 39 bases, with reading frame beginning at the first base. V drops 5 bases and J drops 3 bases, leaving 10 bases in between. Library method: RT-PCR. Sequencing took place on an Illumina HiSeq 2500. TCRdb reran the public reads through fastp at Q25 and MiXCR, keeping productive beta chains. Rows are unified per CDR3 protein, each entry keeping the most common DNA and genes. This sample gives about 530,000 distinct CDR3 sequences in total; over 10% of them show up just once. The ten largest clonotypes hold approximately 14% of the sample.

These data are taken from a study of response to subunit inactivated influenza vaccine (dated by TCRdb to between 2017 and 2018). Turning to the overall study: The study used deep quantitative T cell receptor repertoire profiling to track responses to a trivalent subunit inactivated influenza vaccine.

The investigation overall reported the following: The authors proposed that each seasonal influenza vaccination may bring in only a limited number of new T cells.

In light of the paper, this sample's time point label describes: around 47 days after influenza vaccine administration. The rearrangement joined TRBV11-3 to TRBJ1-2; the D gene is perhaps TRBD1, from 5 matching bases. The sample here was PBMCs from blood, taken roughly 48 days after vaccination. This clonotype originated in a man aged 50-59 years who received an inactivated influenza vaccine. Donor details come from another sample of the same person, matched by shared clones. The CDR3 sequence is CASSPQGYYGYTF. In nucleotide form, the sequence is TGTGCCAGCAGCCCCCAGGGCTACTATGGCTACACCTTC.